This is a list of T cell receptor beta chains from one sample in a study of cytotoxic CD8 clonotypes in ibrutinib-treated CLL. Only in-frame clones appear in the TCRdb table, and some are missing; sequencing was by immunoSEQ multiplex PCR. The sample carries around 150,000 clones, 81% recorded once. Sequenced here: PBMCs, sampled after 12 months of ibrutinib treatment. Receptor source: a human donor with chronic lymphocytic leukemia. Each CDR3 is given with its conserved first and last residue.

J,V,CDR3
TRBJ1-2,TRBV7-2,CASSSARQGDNYGYTF
TRBJ1-3,TRBV11-2,CASSLSVSQGAGNTIYF
TRBJ2-3,TRBV10-3,CAISESQIGATTDTQYF
TRBJ1-5,TRBV7-6,CASSLGTGLNQPQHF
TRBJ2-7,TRBV6-6,CASRHRGRKEQYF
TRBJ1-5,TRBV28,CASSLYRRGQAQHF
TRBJ2-5,TRBV30,CAWSEGGSFQETQYF
TRBJ2-7,TRBV11-2,CASSLVGLAVYEQYF
TRBJ1-3,TRBV9,CASSAQGQGVDTIYF
TRBJ2-2,TRBV19,CASRSRDRMNTGELFF
TRBJ1-3,TRBV5-1,CASSPQTGPSSGNTIYF
TRBJ1-4,TRBV5-1,CASSLDGPGSGEKLFF
TRBJ2-3,TRBV4-3,CASSQGASGGDTQYF
TRBJ2-2,TRBV7-9,CASSFYGSGELFF
TRBJ2-2,TRBV19,CASREPRGQMNTGELFF
TRBJ2-5,TRBV7-3,CASSLQETQYF
TRBJ1-1,TRBV6-1,CASRVGRTTEAFF
TRBJ2-1,TRBV7-2,CASSPSSGGGIGEQFF
TRBJ1-1,TRBV7-3,CASSSTGTYTEAFF
TRBJ2-1,TRBV9,CASSVGLVAGDNEQFF
TRBJ2-5,TRBV7-7,CASSLRVTETQYF
TRBJ1-1,TRBV2,CASNGQGSAEAFF
TRBJ2-1,TRBV7-2,CASRAGGAMYNEQFF
TRBJ2-7,TRBV7-8,CASRRGRFSYEQYF
TRBJ2-7,TRBV28,CASSTDRGLYEQYF